This TCR beta chain emerged from a study of blood T cell repertoires in COVID-19. The wider study: Collection of acute and convalescent COVID-19 samples took place in the United States, Italy and Spain.

Assay: immunoSEQ multiplex PCR; the TCRdb copy retains only in-frame clones and omits some. The sample lists about 140,000 clones, about four fifths occurring once. Trimming removed 5 bases from V and 6 bases from J; junction bases left unmatched: 6. This CDR3 is built from 15 residues. The germline gives CDR1 MNHEY, CDR2 SVGAGI. This clone showed up just a few times. The gene calls are TRBV6-5 and TRBJ2-3; 12 nucleotides agree with TRBD2. Sequencing was carried out using peripheral blood. The clonotype was recovered from a human donor in a cohort sampled during active COVID-19. The CDR3 sequence: CASSQLAGGGDTQYF. CDR3 DNA: TGTGCCAGCAGTCAACTAGCGGGAGGAGGGGATACGCAGTATTTT.